This is a list of T cell receptor beta chains from one sample in a study of blood T cells in healthy people across ages. Each CDR3 protein gets one entry after TCRdb re-called the 5' RACE reads with MiXCR. Of around 900,000 distinct CDR3 sequences in the sample, about 53% were seen once. The sequenced sample consisted of blood. These TCRs come from a woman aged 55-69 years in good health. Both conserved end residues are part of each CDR3. The D gene is left open where the match is weak. For some rows the clone size is stated as once, few or many, or as a class when expanded; others skip it.

CDR3 DNA,CDR3 protein,V gene,D gene,clone size,J gene
TGTGCCTGGAGTAGGAAGCGTTCACCCCTCCACTTT,CAWSRKRSPLHF,TRBV30,.,.,TRBJ1-6
TGCAGCGTGGGGGGGGACGGGGCCAACGTCCTGACTTTC,CSVGGDGANVLTF,TRBV29-1,TRBD2,.,TRBJ2-6
TGTGCCAGCAACCTGTCTGGGGCCAACGTCCTGACTTTC,CASNLSGANVLTF,TRBV6-2/TRBV6-3,.,.,TRBJ2-6
TGTGCCACCAGCCAAAGGGGCACTGAAGCTTTCTTT,CATSQRGTEAFF,TRBV15,.,.,TRBJ1-1
TGCGCCAGCAGCTTGGTAGTGTCCCCATACGAGCAGTACTTC,CASSLVVSPYEQYF,TRBV5-1,.,few,TRBJ2-7
TGTGCCAGCAGCCCAAGGACTGAAGATACGCAGTATTTT,CASSPRTEDTQYF,TRBV6-2/TRBV6-3,.,.,TRBJ2-3
TGCAGCGTTACGAGGGGTGGTAATGAAAAACTGTTTTTT,CSVTRGGNEKLFF,TRBV29-1,.,.,TRBJ1-4
TGTGCCAGCAGGTCCAGGACCCTCGAGGTCTACGAGCAGTACTTC,CASRSRTLEVYEQYF,TRBV11-2,.,.,TRBJ2-7
TGCAGCGTTGGGGACCAAGCTAGCGGGCAAAAACTGTTTTTT,CSVGDQASGQKLFF,TRBV29-1,.,few,TRBJ1-4
TGTGCCAGCAGTTACGACCACTCTGGGGCCAACGTCCTGACTTTC,CASSYDHSGANVLTF,TRBV6-5,.,.,TRBJ2-6
TGCAGTGCTTCCAGAAGGAACTATGGCTACACCTTC,CSASRRNYGYTF,TRBV20-1,.,few,TRBJ1-2
TGTGCCAGCAGCCAAGGCAGGTGGTCTAATTCACCCCTCCACTTT,CASSQGRWSNSPLHF,TRBV3-1,.,.,TRBJ1-6
TGCAGTGCTAGGACAGGAACCTCTAGCACAGATACGCAGTATTTT,CSARTGTSSTDTQYF,TRBV20-1,.,.,TRBJ2-3
TGTGCCACCAGCAGAGATGGGCGACTAGCGGAGAGCTCCTACAATGAGCAGTTCTTC,CATSRDGRLAESSYNEQFF,TRBV15,TRBD2,.,TRBJ2-1
TGTGCCAGCTCCCCCCCCGGGATGCCCTACGAGCAGTACTTC,CASSPPGMPYEQYF,TRBV18,.,.,TRBJ2-7
TGTGCCAGCAGCCAAGATCCCGGGACAACCTACGAGCAGTACTTC,CASSQDPGTTYEQYF,TRBV14,.,.,TRBJ2-7
TGTGCCAGCTCACTGGGACAGGGTGGAATTGTCGATGAGCAGTTCTTC,CASSLGQGGIVDEQFF,TRBV18,TRBD1,.,TRBJ2-1
TGCGCCAGCAGCCGGAGGCTACTAGCGGACTACAATGAGCAGTTCTTC,CASSRRLLADYNEQFF,TRBV4-1,TRBD2,.,TRBJ2-1
TGCAGCGTTGAAGGTCTAGGACACAGCACTGAAGCTTTCTTT,CSVEGLGHSTEAFF,TRBV29-1,.,.,TRBJ1-1
TGTGCCAGCAGTCGGGACGGTTATGGCTACACCTTC,CASSRDGYGYTF,TRBV6-2/TRBV6-3,.,few,TRBJ1-2
TGTACCAGCGCCTTGAGAGGGGGGAGCACAGATACGCAGTATTTT,CTSALRGGSTDTQYF,TRBV28,.,.,TRBJ2-3
TGTGCCAGCAGTTATCGGAGTGGATCCTACGAGCAGTACTTC,CASSYRSGSYEQYF,TRBV6-5,.,many,TRBJ2-7
TGTGCCAGCAGTGAGGAGCACACGTACCAAGAGACCCAGTACTTC,CASSEEHTYQETQYF,TRBV6-1,.,.,TRBJ2-5
TGTGCCAGCAGCTTAGTAGCGGGATGGGACAATGAGCAGTTCTTC,CASSLVAGWDNEQFF,TRBV7-9,TRBD2,.,TRBJ2-1
TGTGCCAGCAGCGTGGTACTAGCGGGAAGGCTGAACTCCTACGAGCAGTACTTC,CASSVVLAGRLNSYEQYF,TRBV12-3/TRBV12-4,TRBD2,.,TRBJ2-7
TGCAGCTCCGGACGATCCGGTGAGCAGTTCTTC,CSSGRSGEQFF,TRBV29-1,.,few,TRBJ2-1
TGCGCCAGCAGCTTGAAGGGGCAGAATCAAGGGAGCGAGCAGTACTTC,CASSLKGQNQGSEQYF,TRBV5-1,.,.,TRBJ2-7
TGCAGCGTCTCAACACGGGTCGGGCAAGCTTTCTTT,CSVSTRVGQAFF,TRBV29-1,.,few,TRBJ1-1
TGTGCCAGCAGCTTAGTGCCCGGGACAGGGTCGACTAGCGACCACCCCGTGGAGACCCAGTACTTC,CASSLVPGTGSTSDHPVETQYF,TRBV7-2,.,.,TRBJ2-5
TGTGCCAGCAGCTTAGGGGGACTCATATACAATGAGCAGTTCTTC,CASSLGGLIYNEQFF,TRBV11-2,.,.,TRBJ2-1
TGTGCCACCAGGACGGACGGGACGAGCACAGATACGCAGTATTTT,CATRTDGTSTDTQYF,TRBV15,.,.,TRBJ2-3
TGCAGCGCCTCACTATCCGGAAGCTCTGGAAACACCATATATTTT,CSASLSGSSGNTIYF,TRBV29-1,.,once,TRBJ1-3
TGTGCCAGCAGTTTAATTTCGATCACAGGGATGGAACAAGAGACCCAGTACTTC,CASSLISITGMEQETQYF,TRBV12-3/TRBV12-4,.,.,TRBJ2-5
TGTGCCAGCAGTTCCGACAGTGACCTTATGGAGCAGTACTTC,CASSSDSDLMEQYF,TRBV27,.,.,TRBJ2-7
TGTGCCAGCAGCCCAACATTGAACACTGAAGCTTTCTTT,CASSPTLNTEAFF,TRBV12-3/TRBV12-4,.,.,TRBJ1-1
TGTGCCAGCAGTCCGTATGGTGATACCCAGTACTTC,CASSPYGDTQYF,TRBV7-2,.,.,TRBJ2-5
TGCGCCAGCAGCCAGCACAGGGATTATGAGCAGTTCTTC,CASSQHRDYEQFF,TRBV4-3,.,.,TRBJ2-1
TGTGCCAGCAGTGAAAGTGGTGAAAAACTGTTTTTT,CASSESGEKLFF,TRBV6-1,.,.,TRBJ1-4
TGCAGTGCTAGCTCCGGACTAGCGGGAGTTTACACCTACAACGAGCAGTACTTC,CSASSGLAGVYTYNEQYF,TRBV20-1,TRBD2,.,TRBJ2-7
TGTGCCAGCAGCTCCTCTCCGGGAGGGAGCTCCTACGAGCAGTACTTC,CASSSSPGGSSYEQYF,TRBV7-2,TRBD2,.,TRBJ2-7
TGTGCCAGCAGTGGGATGCGGGGCTACTACGAGCAGTACTTC,CASSGMRGYYEQYF,TRBV6-1,.,few,TRBJ2-7
TGTGCCAGCAGTTTGGCGGCGGGGGTAGAATACGAGCAGTACTTC,CASSLAAGVEYEQYF,TRBV28,TRBD2,.,TRBJ2-7
TGCGCCAGCAGCCAAGGACATGGGGCAGCCCAAGAGACCCAGTACTTC,CASSQGHGAAQETQYF,TRBV4-1,.,.,TRBJ2-5
TGCGCCAGCAGGCAAACCGGGTCTCGAGGCCCCGAGCAGTACTTC,CASRQTGSRGPEQYF,TRBV10-2,.,few,TRBJ2-7
TGTGCCAGCAGTGGCCCAGGGAGGGGAGCAGAGCAGTACTTC,CASSGPGRGAEQYF,TRBV12-3/TRBV12-4,TRBD2,.,TRBJ2-7
TGTGCCAGCAGTGGACTAGTGGGAGGAGGAGATACGCAGTATTTT,CASSGLVGGGDTQYF,TRBV6-1,.,.,TRBJ2-3
TGTGCTAGTGGTTTCCCCTCCCGGGACAGGGGGCGCCAGCCCGGGGAGCTGTTTTTT,CASGFPSRDRGRQPGELFF,TRBV12-5,TRBD1,.,TRBJ2-2
TGCAGCGTTGGTGGGACTAGCGGGAGACAGACAGATACGCAGTATTTT,CSVGGTSGRQTDTQYF,TRBV29-1,TRBD2,many,TRBJ2-3
TGTGCCAGCAGGGGGGTAGCGGGAGTGGTCCAGACCCAGTACTTC,CASRGVAGVVQTQYF,TRBV12-3/TRBV12-4,TRBD2,.,TRBJ2-5
TGTGCCATCGGGACTAGCGGGAGGAGGGGCGAGACCCAGTACTTC,CAIGTSGRRGETQYF,TRBV28,TRBD2,.,TRBJ2-5
TGTGCCAGCAGCCAGGGGTGGGCGGGAAATGAGCAGTTCTTC,CASSQGWAGNEQFF,TRBV3-1,.,few,TRBJ2-1
TGCAGTGCTTTTCGCCGGGGGGGGAACTATGGCTACACCTTC,CSAFRRGGNYGYTF,TRBV20-1,.,few,TRBJ1-2
TGCGGTGCTAGAGGACGGAGGTACGAGCAGTACTTC,CGARGRRYEQYF,TRBV20-1,.,.,TRBJ2-7
TGCGCCAGCAGCTTCTCTTTGACGGGCCTATCTTCCTACGAGCAGTACTTC,CASSFSLTGLSSYEQYF,TRBV5-1,.,.,TRBJ2-7
TGCAGTGCAGTAGCGGGAGTGGGCTCCTACAATGAGCAGTTCTTC,CSAVAGVGSYNEQFF,TRBV20-1,TRBD2,.,TRBJ2-1
TGTGCCAGCAGCTTAGTAGGACAGGGGAGCTATGGCTACACCTTC,CASSLVGQGSYGYTF,TRBV7-2,TRBD1,.,TRBJ1-2